Following are 24 T cell receptor beta chains from one sample sequenced in a study of identical twins. TCRdb redid the calling of the 5' RACE reads with MiXCR, one entry per CDR3 protein. The table includes a few hundred thousand distinct CDR3 sequences, 15% to 20% detected once. The material sequenced was naive T cells sorted from blood. The source of these receptors is a middle-aged man in good health.

The J gene is TRBJ2-2, the V gene TRBV6-2 or TRBV6-3, with D uncertain. The CDR3 runs to 15 residues. Germline V gives CDR1 MNHEY, CDR2 SVGEGT. The V end was cut by 6 bases, the J end by 0 bases, with 11 bases between. The CDR3 region has the DNA TGTGCCAGCAGGCGTATTACAGCGAACACCGGGGAGCTGTTTTTT. As protein: CASRRITANTGELFF.

This clonotype came up a few times. The J gene is TRBJ1-1, the V gene TRBV4-2, with D perhaps TRBD1 (6 bases). The CDR3 totals 14 residues. The V end lost 0 bases, the J end lost 7 bases, and 12 bases lay between the germline ends. The germline gives CDR1 LGHNA, CDR2 YNFKEQ. Here the CDR3 DNA reads TGTGCCAGCAGCCAAGATTGGGGGCTTGGTGAAGCTTTCTTT. Amino acid sequence: CASSQDWGLGEAFF.

This clonotype occurred many times. The V call is TRBV29-1, the J call TRBJ2-7, with TRBD1 matching over 8 bases. CDR3 length: 13 residues. From germline, CDR1 is SQVTM and CDR2 ANQGSEA. V lost 2 bases, J lost 4 bases, and 4 bases stayed unmatched. CDR3 sequence: CSVETGGGYEQYF. The CDR3 DNA sequence: TGCAGCGTTGAAACAGGGGGAGGATACGAGCAGTACTTC.

This clonotype has only a few counts. The rearrangement uses TRBV4-2 and TRBJ1-3; 7 bases agree with TRBD1. V dropped 0 bases and J dropped 0; count of bases not matched to a gene: 2. Germline V gene data show CDR1 as LGHNA and CDR2 as YNFKEQ. This CDR3 has 16 amino acids. CDR3 loop: CASSQERQGSGNTIYF. For the CDR3, the DNA is TGTGCCAGCAGCCAAGAGAGACAGGGCTCTGGAAACACCATATATTTT.

This clonotype has a handful of counts. The V gene is TRBV11-2, the J gene TRBJ1-3, with D possibly matching TRBD1 (5 bases). Trimming shortened V by 0 bases and J by 2 bases, and 8 bases separated the two germline ends. The germline V gene has CDR1 SGHAT and CDR2 FQNNGV. This CDR3 has 15 amino acids. The CDR3 loop is CASSLDKGPGNTIYF. The CDR3 coding sequence is TGTGCCAGCAGCTTAGACAAGGGGCCTGGAAACACCATATATTTT. The complete variable domain, with remaining parts taken from reference TRBV11-2 and TRBJ1-3, reads EAGVAQSPRYKIIEKRQSVAFWCNPISGHATLYWYQQILGQGPKLLIQFQNNGVVDDSQLPKDRFSAERLKGVDSTLKIQPAKLEDSAVYLCASSLDKGPGNTIYFGEGSWLTVV.

This clonotype was counted between two and nine times. This rearrangement joins TRBV12-3 or TRBV12-4 to TRBJ2-5, with 9 positions matching TRBD1. The CDR3 runs 16 residues. Trimming removed 6 bases from V and 0 bases from J; junction bases left unmatched: 8. The CDR3 nucleotides read TGTGCCAGCAGCCGCGGACAGGGGTCGTACCAAGAGACCCAGTACTTC. Protein: CASSRGQGSYQETQYF.

About this clonotype itself: Compared with germline, one end of the junction differs, possibly owing to a read error. In DNA form, the CDR3 reads TGTGCCGGCAGCCCCAGCGTAGGTGAGCAGTTCTTC. This encodes CAGSPSVGEQFF. This chain joins TRBV3-1 and TRBJ2-1; D is unclear. The CDR3 contains 12 residues. CDR1 and CDR2 from the germline V gene are LGHDT and YNNKEL (reference sequence).

This chain connects TRBV28 to TRBJ2-5; 7 nucleotides align to TRBD1. The ends lost 5 bases at V and 2 bases at J; junction bases unmatched: 8. The CDR3 runs 15 residues. Germline-derived CDR1 and CDR2 are MDHEN and SYDVKM. The CDR3 loop is CASSPITGVQETQYF. DNA for the CDR3: TGTGCCAGCAGTCCTATAACAGGGGTTCAAGAGACCCAGTACTTC. Supplemented by reference TRBV28 and TRBJ2-5, the full variable domain reads DVKVTQSSRYLVKRTGEKVFLECVQDMDHENMFWYRQDPGLGLRLIYFSYDVKMKEKGDIPEGYSVSREKKERFSLILESASTNQTSMYLCASSPITGVQETQYFGPGTRLLVL.

The table lists this clonotype with a few counts. This chain joins TRBV12-3 or TRBV12-4 and TRBJ1-2; D is undetermined. CDR3 size: 15 residues. V lost 2 bases, J lost 4 bases, and 14 bases lay in between. The chain's CDR3 is CASSLRGGGLYGYTF. The CDR3 DNA sequence: TGTGCCAGCAGTTTACGGGGTGGTGGGCTCTATGGCTACACCTTC.

The J gene is TRBJ2-7, the V gene TRBV4-1; tentatively, D is TRBD1 (6 bases). Trimming took off 1 base at V and 2 bases at J, with 12 bases between the two ends. The CDR3 covers 15 residues. In germline, CDR1 is MGHRA, CDR2 YSYEKL. In DNA form, the CDR3 reads TGCGCCAGCAGCCAAGTTCAGGGGATCACCTACGAGCAGTACTTC. Translated: CASSQVQGITYEQYF.

V gene TRBV30 combines with J gene TRBJ1-1; D gene uncertain. This CDR3 contains 12 residues. The V gene's germline CDR1 is GTSNPN and CDR2 SVGIG (reference sequence). Trimming pared 1 base from V and 1 base from J, leaving 4 bases between. The CDR3 is CAWSDGNTEAFF. In DNA, the CDR3 is TGTGCCTGGAGTGACGGGAACACTGAAGCTTTCTTT.

In its sample, this clonotype was seen many times. V is TRBV28 and J is TRBJ2-7; 8 nucleotides match TRBD1. The germline V gene has CDR1 MDHEN and CDR2 SYDVKM. Trimming at V came to 6 bases and at J to 0 bases, leaving 7 bases not matched to a gene. CDR3 length equals 15 residues. CDR3 in DNA: TGTGCCAGCAGGCCCGGACAGGGTCTCTCCTACGAGCAGTACTTC. Translating gives CASRPGQGLSYEQYF.

In its sample, this clonotype was seen many times. The rearrangement uses TRBV5-1 and TRBJ2-3; 11 bases fit TRBD2. The germline V gene encodes CDR1 SGHRS and CDR2 YFSETQ. The CDR3 totals 16 residues. Trimming removed 1 base from V and 6 bases from J; junction bases left unmatched: 7. CDR3 nucleotides: TGCGCCAGCAGCTTGTCCCTAGCGGGGGGCGCCGATACGCAGTATTTT. Translated: CASSLSLAGGADTQYF.

The table lists this clonotype with a few counts. The chain carries TRBV11-2 and TRBJ2-3; D might be TRBD2 (6 bases). V was trimmed by 5 bases and J by 2 bases, leaving 11 bases between them. From germline, CDR1 is SGHAT and CDR2 FQNNGV. The CDR3 sequence is 14 residues long. In DNA, the CDR3 is TGTGCCAGCAGCCGCATAGCGGCCACAGATACGCAGTATTTT. Translation gives CASSRIAATDTQYF.

The chain links TRBV12-3 or TRBV12-4 to TRBJ2-2; perhaps D is TRBD1 or TRBD2 (5 bases each). The CDR3 has 13 amino acids. The germline V and J ends were trimmed by 7 bases and 4 bases, with 10 bases remaining between them. The CDR3 loop is CASNPGRTGELFF. CDR3 nucleotide sequence: TGTGCCAGCAACCCGGGACGCACCGGGGAGCTGTTTTTT.

This chain connects TRBV29-1 to TRBJ2-1; a weak D match, TRBD1 (6 bases). This CDR3 spans 12 amino acids. V was shortened by 6 bases and J by 4 bases, with 10 bases between the two germline ends. Germline CDR1 is SQVTM and CDR2 is ANQGSEA. The CDR3, as DNA: TGCAGCGTCACCCAGGGGTACAATGAGCAGTTCTTC. Amino acid sequence: CSVTQGYNEQFF.

Of note for this clonotype: Since a much larger clone is just one base distant, this may be a read error. The missing conserved phenylalanine or tryptophan at the end of this CDR3 makes a read error likely. The rearrangement links TRBV25-1 to TRBJ2-5; D possibly uses TRBD1 or TRBD2 (5 bases each). Germline V gene sequence: CDR1 MGHDK, CDR2 SYGVNS. The CDR3 has 14 amino acids. Trimming stripped 6 bases from V and 5 bases from J, with 16 bases between. CDR3 DNA: TGTGCCAGCAGCCCCGGGACCGGCTGGGAGACCCAGTACTCC. Protein sequence: CASSPGTGWETQYS.

The rearrangement links TRBV20-1 to TRBJ2-5, with D possibly TRBD2 on 5 matching bases. CDR3 length equals 12 residues. V shed 3 bases and J shed 4 bases, with 9 bases lying between them. Germline CDR1 and CDR2: DFQATT and SNEGSKA (reference sequence). The chain's CDR3 is CSASVARETQYF. As DNA, the CDR3 is TGCAGTGCTAGCGTAGCGAGAGAGACCCAGTACTTC.

The table lists this clonotype with many counts. The chain recombines TRBV6-2 or TRBV6-3 with TRBJ2-5; D may be TRBD1 or TRBD2 (5 bases each). Per germline, CDR1 MNHEY and CDR2 SVGEGT. This CDR3 is built from 15 residues. V was trimmed by 4 bases and J by 7 bases, leaving 19 bases between them. The CDR3 DNA follows: TGTGCCAGCAGTTCCCCGGGACCACGGGCAGGGACCCAGTACTTC. Translating it yields CASSSPGPRAGTQYF.

This clonotype was counted many times. The chain combines TRBV29-1 with TRBJ2-7; D remains ambiguous. There are 11 residues in the CDR3. Looked up from germline, CDR1 is SQVTM and CDR2 is ANQGSEA. Trimming cost V 1 base and J 4 bases, with 5 bases left between them. The CDR3, as DNA: TGCAGCGTTGAAGCCAAATACGAGCAGTACTTC. Its translation: CSVEAKYEQYF.

V is TRBV3-1 and J is TRBJ2-3, with D perhaps being TRBD1 or TRBD2 (5 bases each). Germline loops: CDR1 LGHDT, CDR2 YNNKEL (reference sequence). This CDR3 is 13 amino acids long. The V end lost 1 base, the J end lost 8 bases, and 10 bases lay between the germline ends. The CDR3 is CASSQVGPLTQYF. The CDR3 region has the DNA TGTGCCAGCAGCCAAGTGGGACCTCTTACGCAGTATTTT.

This clonotype occurred many times. V gene TRBV29-1 combines with J gene TRBJ1-1; tentative D call: TRBD1 (6 bases). The CDR3 runs to 13 residues. V dropped 8 bases and J dropped 3 bases, with 16 bases sitting between them. Germline CDR1 is SQVTM and CDR2 is ANQGSEA. The CDR3 bases are TGCAGCCTTACAGGGACGGGGGACACTGAAGCTTTCTTT. It translates to CSLTGTGDTEAFF.

This clonotype came up a few times. The J gene is TRBJ2-1, the V gene TRBV29-1; 7 nucleotides match TRBD2. The V gene end was trimmed by 4 bases and the J gene end by 5 bases; junction bases not matched to a gene: 11. The CDR3 runs to 15 residues. CDR1 is SQVTM and CDR2 is ANQGSEA in the germline V gene. For the CDR3, the DNA is TGCAGCGTTGGGGGGGGGACTCTAGCCAACAATGAGCAGTTCTTC. Translated, it gives CSVGGGTLANNEQFF.

V gene TRBV6-2 or TRBV6-3 combines with J gene TRBJ1-1; D perhaps matches TRBD1 (6 bases). The CDR3 covers 13 residues. V was shortened by 8 bases and J by 3 bases, with 13 bases between the two germline ends. The germline CDR1 and CDR2 sequences are MNHEY and SVGEGT. DNA for the CDR3: TGTGCCAGCCATTTTTCAGGGGACACTGAAGCTTTCTTT. It specifies CASHFSGDTEAFF.